Included here is one TCR beta chain sequence, with context. What it binds is not known. Each HIV participant was treated in the United States. CDR1 is DFQATT, CDR2 SNEGSKA, per germline (reference sequence). This CDR3 is 11 amino acids long. V was pared by 6 bases and J by 7 bases, with 12 bases between. This sample is part of a study of long-term antiretroviral therapy in people with HIV. Regarding the study as a whole: Diversity measured after ART increased yet remained under transplant donor controls. Every time point showed a repertoire led by clones expanded before ART.

It was version v3.0 of the immunoSEQ assay that was run at survey level. TCRdb's table, derived via immunoSEQ multiplex PCR, lists solely in-frame clones and lacks some. The repertoire holds roughly 19,000 clones, with more than 65% as singletons. The sample was unsorted PBMCs, taken less than 2.5 years after starting antiretroviral therapy. This chain joins TRBV20-1 and TRBJ1-2, with D possibly being TRBD1 (5 bases). The TCR comes from a man in his forties with HIV. The CDR3 protein is CSAWDGSGYTF. CDR3 in DNA: TGCAGTGCGTGGGACGGTAGTGGCTACACCTTC.